This entry lists 13 T cell receptor beta chains sequenced from one sample in a study of blood T cell repertoires in COVID-19. This table comes from immunoSEQ multiplex PCR, and its TCRdb copy is limited to in-frame clones, with some not included. The sample shows about 260,000 clones, around 89% of them seen only once. The material sequenced was peripheral blood. These receptors were obtained from a man aged 55 to 70 who had recovered from COVID-19.

V is TRBV6-6 and J is TRBJ1-1; D gene uncertain. Germline CDR1 and CDR2: MNHNY and SVGAGI (reference sequence). This CDR3 comprises 14 residues. V was cut by 7 bases and J by 0 bases, with 12 bases left in between. This CDR3 is CASTEDGVNTEAFF. The CDR3 DNA reads as TGTGCCAGCACCGAGGACGGGGTGAACACTGAAGCTTTCTTT.

This clone came up a few times. The gene calls are TRBV25-1 and TRBJ2-2; D is unclear. Per germline, CDR1 MGHDK and CDR2 SYGVNS. Trimming took off 2 bases at V and 7 bases at J, with 5 bases between the two ends. The CDR3 is 12 amino acids. CDR3 sequence: CASSEPIGELFF. The CDR3 nucleotides are TGTGCCAGCAGTGAACCCATCGGGGAGCTGTTTTTT.

This rearrangement joins TRBV10-2 to TRBJ2-1; D is uncertain. Deletions cut 1 base from V and 8 bases from J, with 9 bases between. The CDR3 is made up of 13 amino acids. The germline V gene has CDR1 WSHSY and CDR2 SAAADI. CDR3 bases: TGCGCCAGCAGTGAGTTGGGCCAGTATGAGCAGTTCTTC. Amino acids: CASSELGQYEQFF.

This clone was picked up a small number of times. The chain joins TRBV7-8 to TRBJ1-5; 9 nucleotides agree with TRBD1. Trimming cost V 1 base and J 3 bases; bases outside gene matches: 1. Germline CDR1 is SGHVS and CDR2 is FQNEAQ. This CDR3 spans 15 amino acids. CDR3 sequence (DNA): TGTGCCAGCAGCTTAGGGACAGGGGACAATCAGCCCCAGCATTTT. Residues: CASSLGTGDNQPQHF.

The chain is built from TRBV6-7 and TRBJ2-1; 7 bases fit TRBD2. TRBV6-7 is an ORF; its function is uncertain. The CDR3 runs 12 residues. Trimming at V came to 6 bases and at J to 8 bases, leaving 4 bases not matched to a gene. CDR3 loop: CASRRGVDEQFF. The CDR3 DNA sequence: TGTGCCAGCAGACGGGGGGTTGATGAGCAGTTCTTC.

The V call is TRBV15, the J call TRBJ1-1; D gene ambiguous. Germline V gives CDR1 LNHNV, CDR2 YYDKDF (reference sequence). This CDR3 is built from 15 residues. Trimming left V 1 base short and J 6 bases short, with 15 bases between. The CDR3 loop reads CATSRGETTTPEAFF. DNA for the CDR3: TGTGCCACCAGCAGAGGAGAAACCACTACCCCTGAAGCTTTCTTT.

This chain uses TRBV27 with TRBJ2-3; TRBD2 matches at 8 bases. The CDR3 covers 13 residues. Germline values: CDR1 MNHEY, CDR2 SMNVEV (reference sequence). Losses at the gene ends were 6 bases for V and 8 bases for J; bases not matched to a gene: 7. CDR3 sequence reads: CASSSGRLGTQYF. CDR3 nucleotides: TGTGCCAGCAGCAGCGGGAGACTGGGTACGCAGTATTTT.

J is TRBJ1-2 and V is TRBV21-1; the table gives TRBD1 as D, unverified against the DNA. TRBV21-1 is flagged as a pseudogene. The CDR3 sequence is 14 residues long. This CDR3 reads CASSMRQGLYGYTF. The CDR3 bases are TGTGCCAGCAGCATGAGACAGGGCCTCTATGGCTACACCTTC.

The chain combines TRBV7-9 with TRBJ2-7; the match to TRBD2 covers 7 bases. From germline, CDR1 is SEHNR and CDR2 FQNEAQ (reference sequence). The CDR3 covers 14 residues. V trimming: 5 bases; J trimming: 2 bases; junction bases outside the gene matches: 6. Here the CDR3 reads CASSPRGEAYEQYF. The CDR3, as DNA: TGTGCCAGCAGCCCACGGGGGGAAGCCTACGAGCAGTACTTC.

CDR3 nucleotides: TGTGCCAGCTCACCACTTTTAGCAGATACGCAGTATTTT. Protein: CASSPLLADTQYF. This chain uses TRBV18 with TRBJ2-3; no definite D call. The CDR3 sequence is 13 residues long. Trimming took 1 base from V and 4 from J, leaving 6 bases between them. The germline V gene has CDR1 KGHSH and CDR2 LQKENI. The full variable domain, with the rest looked up from reference TRBV18 and TRBJ2-3, is NAGVMQNPRHLVRRRGQEARLRCSPMKGHSHVYWYRQLPEEGLKFMVYLQKENIIDESGMPKERFSAEFPKEGPSILRIQQVVRGDSAAYFCASSPLLADTQYFGPGTRLTVL.

The rearrangement uses TRBV9 and TRBJ2-1; TRBD2 matches at 9 bases. V lost 2 bases, J lost 7 bases, and 7 bases stayed unmatched. Germline CDR1 and CDR2: SGDLS and YYNGEE. The CDR3 contains 15 residues. CDR3 protein: CASSVLAGLDNEQFF. The CDR3, as DNA: TGTGCCAGCAGCGTGCTAGCGGGGCTCGATAATGAGCAGTTCTTC.

CDR3 region: CASSSILRHTEAFF. In nucleotides, the CDR3 is TGTGCCAGCAGTTCGATCCTCAGGCACACTGAAGCTTTCTTT. This rearrangement joins TRBV27 to TRBJ1-1; D gene uncertain. Trimming took 4 bases from V and 3 from J, leaving 12 bases between them. The germline V gene encodes CDR1 MNHEY and CDR2 SMNVEV (reference sequence). The CDR3 has 14 amino acids.

This clone has just one count. The V gene is TRBV24-1, the J gene TRBJ2-2; 9 nucleotides align to TRBD1. Germline CDR1 and CDR2: KGHDR and SFDVKD. V shed 0 bases, J shed 4 bases, and the junction held 8 bases outside the gene matches. The CDR3 spans 18 residues. The CDR3 region is CATSDLSTGTGTTGELFF. Written as DNA, the CDR3 is TGTGCCACCAGTGATTTGTCCACCGGGACAGGGACCACCGGGGAGCTGTTTTTT.